This T cell receptor (beta chain) was sequenced for a study of T cell changes during pregnancy in multiple sclerosis. The CDR3 is made up of 14 amino acids. The V gene lost 1 base and the J gene lost 3 bases, with 9 bases spanning the gap. Germline V gene data show CDR1 as MNHNS and CDR2 as SASEGT. Profiled with immunoSEQ multiplex PCR; TCRdb holds only in-frame clones, not every one. The sample carries 36,000 or so clones, about 92% recorded once. The chain joins TRBV6-1 to TRBJ1-2; D gene ambiguous. The sequencing sample was made of PBMCs (not recorded whether the cells were cultured). This receptor was obtained from a female donor with multiple sclerosis, enrolled in a pregnancy study. The CDR3 nucleotides read TGTGCCAGCAGTGAAGGCGGGGTTTACTATGGCTACACCTTC. It is translated as CASSEGGVYYGYTF.